This TCR beta chain was identified during a study of blood T cell repertoires in COVID-19. Data came from immunoSEQ multiplex PCR; TCRdb stores just in-frame clones and leaves some out. The table lists about 97,000 clones, approximately 86% of them singletons. CDR1 ENHRY and CDR2 SYGVKD come from the germline V gene. Losses at the gene ends were 2 bases for V and 3 bases for J; bases not matched to a gene: 4. This CDR3 has 14 amino acids. Sequenced: peripheral blood. This rearrangement joins TRBV10-3 to TRBJ2-7; TRBD2 matches at 7 bases. The clonotype comes from a woman in her forties or fifties with COVID-19, enrolled during active disease. The CDR3 DNA sequence: TGTGCCATCAGTGAGCCTGCTAGCGGCTACGAGCAGTACTTC. It encodes CAISEPASGYEQYF.